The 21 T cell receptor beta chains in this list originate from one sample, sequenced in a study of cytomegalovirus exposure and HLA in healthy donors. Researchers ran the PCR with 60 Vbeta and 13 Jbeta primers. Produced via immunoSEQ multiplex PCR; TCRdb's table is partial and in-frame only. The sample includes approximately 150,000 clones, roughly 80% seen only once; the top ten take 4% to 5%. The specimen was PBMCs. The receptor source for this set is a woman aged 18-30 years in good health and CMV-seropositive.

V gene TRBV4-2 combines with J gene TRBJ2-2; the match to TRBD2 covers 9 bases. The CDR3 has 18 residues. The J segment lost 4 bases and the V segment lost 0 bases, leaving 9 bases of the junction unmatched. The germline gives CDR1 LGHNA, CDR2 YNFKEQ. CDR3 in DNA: TGTGCCAGCAGCCAAGATGGGTTAGCGGGGGAGGTCACCGGGGAGCTGTTTTTT. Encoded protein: CASSQDGLAGEVTGELFF.

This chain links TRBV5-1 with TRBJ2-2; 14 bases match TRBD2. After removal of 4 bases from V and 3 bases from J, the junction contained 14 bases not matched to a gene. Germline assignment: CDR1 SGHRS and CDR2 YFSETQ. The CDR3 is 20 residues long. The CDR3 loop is CASSTRRGTSGGQDTGELFF. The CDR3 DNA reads TGCGCCAGCAGCACCCGGCGGGGGACTAGCGGGGGACAGGACACCGGGGAGCTGTTTTTT.

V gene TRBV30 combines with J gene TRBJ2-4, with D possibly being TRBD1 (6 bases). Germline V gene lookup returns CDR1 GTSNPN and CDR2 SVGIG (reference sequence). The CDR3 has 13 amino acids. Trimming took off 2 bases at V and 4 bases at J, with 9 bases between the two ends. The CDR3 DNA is TGTGCCTGGAGTACCGGGACAAAAAACATTCAGTACTTC. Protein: CAWSTGTKNIQYF.

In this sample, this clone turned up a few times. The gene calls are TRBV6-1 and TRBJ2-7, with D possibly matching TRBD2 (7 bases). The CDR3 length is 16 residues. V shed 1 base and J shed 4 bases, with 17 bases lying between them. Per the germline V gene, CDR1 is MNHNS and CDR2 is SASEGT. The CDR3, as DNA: TGTGCCAGCAGTGAAGGCTCTGGGGGGGCAGGATACGAGCAGTACTTC. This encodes CASSEGSGGAGYEQYF.

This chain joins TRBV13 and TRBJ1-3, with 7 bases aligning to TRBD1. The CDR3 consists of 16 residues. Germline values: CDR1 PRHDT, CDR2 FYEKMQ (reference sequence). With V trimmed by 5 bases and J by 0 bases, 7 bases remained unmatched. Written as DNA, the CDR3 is TGTGCCAGCAGCCGAGCAGGGGGTTACTCTGGAAACACCATATATTTT. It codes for CASSRAGGYSGNTIYF.

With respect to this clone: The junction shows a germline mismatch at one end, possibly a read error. CDR3 sequence: CASSPPGGF. Here the CDR3 DNA reads TGTGCCAGCAGCCCACCGGGAGGGTTC. The chain joins TRBV7-8 to TRBJ2-7; 8 positions agree with TRBD2. The germline gives CDR1 SGHVS, CDR2 FQNEAQ. This CDR3 region has 9 residues.

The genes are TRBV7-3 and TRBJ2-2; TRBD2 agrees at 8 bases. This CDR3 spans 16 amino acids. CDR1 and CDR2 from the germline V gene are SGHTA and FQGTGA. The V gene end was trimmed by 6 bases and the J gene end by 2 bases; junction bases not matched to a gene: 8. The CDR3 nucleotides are TGTGCCAGCAGTCGCGCGGGGGGCAGTAACACCGGGGAGCTGTTTTTT. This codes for CASSRAGGSNTGELFF.

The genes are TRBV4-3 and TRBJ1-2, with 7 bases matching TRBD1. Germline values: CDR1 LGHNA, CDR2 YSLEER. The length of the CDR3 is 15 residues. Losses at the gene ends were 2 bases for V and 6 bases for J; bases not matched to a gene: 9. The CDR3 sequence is CASSQSGMTGHGYTF. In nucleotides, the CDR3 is TGCGCCAGCAGCCAATCCGGAATGACAGGGCATGGCTACACCTTC.

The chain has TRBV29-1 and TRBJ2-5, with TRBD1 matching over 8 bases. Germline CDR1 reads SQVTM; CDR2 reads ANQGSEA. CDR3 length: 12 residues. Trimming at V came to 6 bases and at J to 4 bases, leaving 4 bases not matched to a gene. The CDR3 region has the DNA TGCAGCGTGCAACAGGGGGGAGAGACCCAGTACTTC. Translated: CSVQQGGETQYF.

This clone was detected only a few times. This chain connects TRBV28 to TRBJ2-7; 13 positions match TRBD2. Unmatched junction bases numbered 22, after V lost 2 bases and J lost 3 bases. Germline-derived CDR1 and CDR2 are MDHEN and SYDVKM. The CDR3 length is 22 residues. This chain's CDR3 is CASSLHPSPRDFGTSGDYEQYF. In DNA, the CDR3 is TGTGCCAGCAGTTTACACCCCAGCCCCAGGGATTTCGGGACTAGCGGGGACTACGAGCAGTACTTC.

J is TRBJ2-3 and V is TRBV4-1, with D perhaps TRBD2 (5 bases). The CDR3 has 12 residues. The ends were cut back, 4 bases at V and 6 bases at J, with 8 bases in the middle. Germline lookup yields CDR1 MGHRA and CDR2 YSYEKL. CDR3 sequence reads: CASSPGGDTQYF. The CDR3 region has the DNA TGCGCCAGCAGCCCCGGCGGGGATACGCAGTATTTT.

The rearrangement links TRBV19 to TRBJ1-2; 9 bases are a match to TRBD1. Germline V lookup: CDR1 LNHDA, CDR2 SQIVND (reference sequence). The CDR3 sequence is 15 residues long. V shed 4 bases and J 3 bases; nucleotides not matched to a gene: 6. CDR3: CASSNPGTGHYGYTF. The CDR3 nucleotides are TGTGCCAGTAGTAACCCCGGGACAGGGCACTATGGCTACACCTTC.

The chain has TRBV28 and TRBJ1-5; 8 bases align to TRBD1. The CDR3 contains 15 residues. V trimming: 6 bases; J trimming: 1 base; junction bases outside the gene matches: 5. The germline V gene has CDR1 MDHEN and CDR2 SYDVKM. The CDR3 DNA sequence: TGTGCCAGCAGGTACAGGGGGTTAAGCAATCAGCCCCAGCATTTT. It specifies CASRYRGLSNQPQHF.

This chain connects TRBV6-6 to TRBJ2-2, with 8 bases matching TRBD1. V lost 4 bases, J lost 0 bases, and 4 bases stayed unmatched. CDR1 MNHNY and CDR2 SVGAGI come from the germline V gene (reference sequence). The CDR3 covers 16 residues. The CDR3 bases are TGTGCCAGCAGTTTTCGACAGGGGACGAACACCGGGGAGCTGTTTTTT. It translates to CASSFRQGTNTGELFF.

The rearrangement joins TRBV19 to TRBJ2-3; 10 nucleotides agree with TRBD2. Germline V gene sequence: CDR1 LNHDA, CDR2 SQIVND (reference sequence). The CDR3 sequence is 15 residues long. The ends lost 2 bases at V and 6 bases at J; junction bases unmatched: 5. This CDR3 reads CASSISSGGADTQYF. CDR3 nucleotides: TGTGCCAGTAGTATATCCAGCGGGGGGGCCGATACGCAGTATTTT.

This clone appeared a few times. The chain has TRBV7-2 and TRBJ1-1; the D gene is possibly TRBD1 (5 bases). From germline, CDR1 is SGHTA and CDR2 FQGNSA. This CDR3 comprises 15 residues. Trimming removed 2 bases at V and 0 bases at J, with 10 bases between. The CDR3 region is CASSLFGGLNTEAFF. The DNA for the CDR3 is TGTGCCAGCAGCTTATTTGGGGGGTTGAACACTGAAGCTTTCTTT.

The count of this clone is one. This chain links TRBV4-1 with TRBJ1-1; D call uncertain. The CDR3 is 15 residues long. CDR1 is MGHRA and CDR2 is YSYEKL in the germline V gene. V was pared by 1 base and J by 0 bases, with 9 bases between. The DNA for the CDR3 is TGCGCCAGCAGCCAAGTCCGGGATCTGAACACTGAAGCTTTCTTT. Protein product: CASSQVRDLNTEAFF.

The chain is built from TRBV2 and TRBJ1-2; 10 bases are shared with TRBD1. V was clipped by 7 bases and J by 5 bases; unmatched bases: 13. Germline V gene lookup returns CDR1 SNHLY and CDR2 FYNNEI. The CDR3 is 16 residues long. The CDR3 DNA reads TGTGCCAGCACACCGGGACAGGGGATCCCCTTGTATGGCTACACCTTC. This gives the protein CASTPGQGIPLYGYTF.

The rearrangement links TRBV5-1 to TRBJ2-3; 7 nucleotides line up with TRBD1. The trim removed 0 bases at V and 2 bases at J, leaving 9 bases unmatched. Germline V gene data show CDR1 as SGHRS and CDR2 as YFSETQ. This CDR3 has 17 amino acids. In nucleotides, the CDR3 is TGCGCCAGCAGCTTGGCAGAGGGGGCCCCCTTCACAGATACGCAGTATTTT. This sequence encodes CASSLAEGAPFTDTQYF.

CDR3 DNA: TGTGCCAGCAGCTTAAATGGCCTCCAAGAGACCCAGTACTTC. Translated, it gives CASSLNGLQETQYF. The chain combines TRBV7-9 with TRBJ2-5; D remains ambiguous. CDR3 length equals 14 residues. The germline CDR1 and CDR2 sequences are SEHNR and FQNEAQ (reference sequence). V was trimmed by 2 bases and J by 1 base, leaving 8 bases between them.

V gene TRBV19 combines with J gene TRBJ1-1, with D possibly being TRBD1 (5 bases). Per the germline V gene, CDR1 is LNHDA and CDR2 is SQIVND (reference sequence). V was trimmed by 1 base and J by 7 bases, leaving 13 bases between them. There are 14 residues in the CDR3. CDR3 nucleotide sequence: TGTGCCAGTAGTATAGGCAGGGCCTCCCTTGAAGCTTTCTTT. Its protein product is CASSIGRASLEAFF.